This T cell receptor (beta chain) was sequenced in a study of T cell repertoires in cytomegalovirus infection. Study in general: HLA-B-restricted CMV epitopes that are well studied were used alongside recently identified HLA-C-restricted ones. Public TCR beta signatures provided an indication of both CMV infection and a matching HLA type.

This clonotype came up a few times. Its antigen is unknown. The germline V gene encodes CDR1 ENHRY and CDR2 SYGVKD. The CDR3 is made up of 14 amino acids. Germline trimming cut 5 bases from V and 5 bases from J; bases unmatched to any gene: 4. Study outcomes and limitations: Dominating the ex vivo response were TCR beta clonotypes that were CMV-specific and HLA-C-restricted. Using cumulative public TCR beta family frequency, the authors identified those who carried CMV together with the relevant HLA.

TCRdb reprocessed the reads with MiXCR, giving one entry per CDR3 protein. Of 600,000 to 700,000 distinct CDR3 sequences in the sample, around 30% were seen once. The specimen comprised cultured PBMCs, sampled from culture after CMV antigen stimulation. The chain links TRBV10-3 to TRBJ2-7; 12 bases align to TRBD2. The sequence was obtained from a human donor in good health (CMV status not recorded). Some clones in this sample may be carry-over from other donors' samples. CDR3 coding DNA: TGTGCCATCAGTCCTAGCGGGAGGGTGAACGAGCAGTACTTC. Translating it yields CAISPSGRVNEQYF.